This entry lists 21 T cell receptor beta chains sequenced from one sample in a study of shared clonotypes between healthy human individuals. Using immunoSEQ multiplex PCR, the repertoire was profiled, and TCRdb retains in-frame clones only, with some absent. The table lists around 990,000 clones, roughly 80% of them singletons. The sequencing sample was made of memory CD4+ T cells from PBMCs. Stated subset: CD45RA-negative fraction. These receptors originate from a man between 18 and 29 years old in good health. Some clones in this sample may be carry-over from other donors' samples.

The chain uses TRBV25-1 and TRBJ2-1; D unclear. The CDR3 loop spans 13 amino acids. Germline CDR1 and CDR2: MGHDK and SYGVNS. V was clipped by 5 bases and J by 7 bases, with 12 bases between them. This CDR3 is CASSQGRNNEQFF. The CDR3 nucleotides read TGTGCCAGCAGTCAAGGTCGTAATAATGAGCAGTTCTTC.

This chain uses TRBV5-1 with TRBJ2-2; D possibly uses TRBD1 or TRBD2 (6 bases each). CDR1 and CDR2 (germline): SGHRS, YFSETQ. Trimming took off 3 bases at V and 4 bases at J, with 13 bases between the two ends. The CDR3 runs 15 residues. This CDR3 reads CASSWGAGGTGELFF. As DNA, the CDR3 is TGCGCCAGCAGCTGGGGGGCAGGAGGCACCGGGGAGCTGTTTTTT. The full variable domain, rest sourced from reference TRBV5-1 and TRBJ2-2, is KAGVTQTPRYLIKTRGQQVTLSCSPISGHRSVSWYQQTPGQGLQFLFEYFSETQRNKGNFPGRFSGRQFSNSRSEMNVSTLELGDSALYLCASSWGAGGTGELFFGEGSRLTVL.

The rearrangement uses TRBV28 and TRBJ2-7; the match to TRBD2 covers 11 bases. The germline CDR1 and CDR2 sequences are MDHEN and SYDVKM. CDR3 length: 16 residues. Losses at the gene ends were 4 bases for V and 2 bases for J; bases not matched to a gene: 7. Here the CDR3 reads CASSYPRLAGTYEQYF. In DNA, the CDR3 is TGTGCCAGCAGTTATCCTAGACTAGCGGGGACCTACGAGCAGTACTTC.

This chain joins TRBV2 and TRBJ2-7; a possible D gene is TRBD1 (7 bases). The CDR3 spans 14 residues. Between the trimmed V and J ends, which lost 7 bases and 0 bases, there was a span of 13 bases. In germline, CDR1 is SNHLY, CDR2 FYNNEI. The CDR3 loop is CASIRGTASYEQYF. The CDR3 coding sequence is TGTGCCAGCATTCGCGGGACAGCCTCCTACGAGCAGTACTTC.

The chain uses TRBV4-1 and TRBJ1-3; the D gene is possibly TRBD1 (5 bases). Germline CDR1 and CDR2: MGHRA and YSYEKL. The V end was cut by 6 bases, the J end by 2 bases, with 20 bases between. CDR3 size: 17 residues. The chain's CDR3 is CASSPGTVAPAGNTIYF. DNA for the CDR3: TGCGCCAGCAGTCCCGGGACGGTAGCGCCAGCTGGAAACACCATATATTTT.

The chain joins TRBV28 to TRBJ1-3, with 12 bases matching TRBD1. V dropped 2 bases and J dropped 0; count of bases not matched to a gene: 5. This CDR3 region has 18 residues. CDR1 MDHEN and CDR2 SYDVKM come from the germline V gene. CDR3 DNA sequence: TGTGCCAGCAGTTTACTGGGACAGGGGGCTTTCTCTGGAAACACCATATATTTT. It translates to CASSLLGQGAFSGNTIYF. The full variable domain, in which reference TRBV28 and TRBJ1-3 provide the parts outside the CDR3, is DVKVTQSSRYLVKRTGEKVFLECVQDMDHENMFWYRQDPGLGLRLIYFSYDVKMKEKGDIPEGYSVSREKKERFSLILESASTNQTSMYLCASSLLGQGAFSGNTIYFGEGSWLTVV.

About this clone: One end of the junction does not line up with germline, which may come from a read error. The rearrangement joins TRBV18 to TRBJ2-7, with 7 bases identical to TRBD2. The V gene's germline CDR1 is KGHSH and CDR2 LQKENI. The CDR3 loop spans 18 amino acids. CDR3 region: CASSPRGDGAWEGHEQYF. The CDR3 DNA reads TGTGCCAGCTCGCCACGGGGGGACGGAGCCTGGGAGGGTCACGAGCAGTACTTC.

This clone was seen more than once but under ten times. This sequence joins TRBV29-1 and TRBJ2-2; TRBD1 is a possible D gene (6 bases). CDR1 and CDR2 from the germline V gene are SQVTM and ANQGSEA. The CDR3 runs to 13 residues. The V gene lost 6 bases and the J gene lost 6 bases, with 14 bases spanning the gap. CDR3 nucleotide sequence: TGCAGCGTGGCCAACAGGGCCCCCGGGGAGCTGTTTTTT. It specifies CSVANRAPGELFF.

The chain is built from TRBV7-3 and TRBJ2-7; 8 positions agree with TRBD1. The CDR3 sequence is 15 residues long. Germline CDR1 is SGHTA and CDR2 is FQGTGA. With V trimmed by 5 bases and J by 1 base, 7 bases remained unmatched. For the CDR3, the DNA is TGTGCCAGCAGCATCAGGGGGCTGGCGTCCTACGAGCAGTACTTC. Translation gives CASSIRGLASYEQYF.

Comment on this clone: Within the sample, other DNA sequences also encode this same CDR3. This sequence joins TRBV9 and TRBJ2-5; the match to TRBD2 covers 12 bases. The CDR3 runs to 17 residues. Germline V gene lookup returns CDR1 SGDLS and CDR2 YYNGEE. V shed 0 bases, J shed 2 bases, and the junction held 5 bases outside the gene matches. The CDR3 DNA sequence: TGTGCCAGCAGCGTAGGGGGTCTAGCGGGAGGGCAAGAGACCCAGTACTTC. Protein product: CASSVGGLAGGQETQYF.

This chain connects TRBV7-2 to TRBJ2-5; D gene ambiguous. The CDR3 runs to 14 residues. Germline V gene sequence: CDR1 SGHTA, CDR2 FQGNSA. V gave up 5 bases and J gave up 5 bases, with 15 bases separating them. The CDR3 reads CASSPGPPPETQYF. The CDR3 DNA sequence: TGTGCCAGCAGCCCAGGACCACCCCCGGAGACCCAGTACTTC.

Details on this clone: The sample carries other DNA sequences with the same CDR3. The CDR3 protein is CASSLGGSGNQPQHF. For the CDR3, the DNA is TGCGCCAGCAGCTTGGGGGGGTCAGGCAATCAGCCCCAGCATTTT. The V gene is TRBV5-1, the J gene TRBJ1-5, with a tentative D call TRBD1 (5 bases). Trimming took 0 bases from V and 2 from J, leaving 9 bases between them. The germline V gene has CDR1 SGHRS and CDR2 YFSETQ. This CDR3 comprises 15 residues.

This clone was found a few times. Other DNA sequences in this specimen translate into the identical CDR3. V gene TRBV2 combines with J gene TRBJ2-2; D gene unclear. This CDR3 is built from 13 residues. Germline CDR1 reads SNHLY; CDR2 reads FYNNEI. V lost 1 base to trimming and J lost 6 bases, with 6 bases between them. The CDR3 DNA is TGTGCCAGCAGTGAAGAGGGCGCCGGGGAGCTGTTTTTT. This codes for CASSEEGAGELFF.

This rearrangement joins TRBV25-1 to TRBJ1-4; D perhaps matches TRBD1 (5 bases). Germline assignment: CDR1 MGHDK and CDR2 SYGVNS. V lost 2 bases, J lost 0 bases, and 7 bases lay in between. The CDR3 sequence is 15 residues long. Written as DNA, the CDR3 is TGTGCCAGCAGTGAACCAGGGTCAACTAATGAAAAACTGTTTTTT. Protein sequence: CASSEPGSTNEKLFF.

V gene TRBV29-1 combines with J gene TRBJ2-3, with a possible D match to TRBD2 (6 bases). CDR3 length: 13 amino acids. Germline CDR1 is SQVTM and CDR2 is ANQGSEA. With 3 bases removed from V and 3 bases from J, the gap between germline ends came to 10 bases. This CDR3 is CSVDPRGTDTQYF. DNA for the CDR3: TGCAGCGTTGATCCGCGGGGAACAGATACGCAGTATTTT.

The CDR3 loop reads CASSLAVSYEQYF. CDR3 DNA: TGTGCCAGCAGTCTAGCGGTATCCTACGAGCAGTACTTC. The gene calls are TRBV27 and TRBJ2-7; 7 bases fit TRBD2. This CDR3 spans 13 amino acids. The germline CDR1 and CDR2 sequences are MNHEY and SMNVEV (reference sequence). Germline trimming cut 5 bases from V and 1 base from J; bases unmatched to any gene: 2.

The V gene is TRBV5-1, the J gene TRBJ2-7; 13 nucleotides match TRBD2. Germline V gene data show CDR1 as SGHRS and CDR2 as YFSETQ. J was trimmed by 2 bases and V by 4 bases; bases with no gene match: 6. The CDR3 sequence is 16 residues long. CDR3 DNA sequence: TGCGCCAGCAGCGCCGGACTAGCGGGAGCTACCTACGAGCAGTACTTC. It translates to CASSAGLAGATYEQYF.

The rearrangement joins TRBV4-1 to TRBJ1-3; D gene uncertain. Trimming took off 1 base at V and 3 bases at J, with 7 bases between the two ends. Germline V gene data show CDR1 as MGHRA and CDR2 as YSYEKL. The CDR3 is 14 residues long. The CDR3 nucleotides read TGCGCCAGCAGCCAAGTTGTAGATGGAAACACCATATATTTT. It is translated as CASSQVVDGNTIYF.

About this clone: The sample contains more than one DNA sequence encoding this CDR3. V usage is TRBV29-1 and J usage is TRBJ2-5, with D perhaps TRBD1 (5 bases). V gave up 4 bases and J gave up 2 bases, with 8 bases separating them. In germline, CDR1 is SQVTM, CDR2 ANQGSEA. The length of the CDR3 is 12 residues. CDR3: CSVGQPQETQYF. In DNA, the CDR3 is TGCAGCGTTGGACAGCCACAAGAGACCCAGTACTTC. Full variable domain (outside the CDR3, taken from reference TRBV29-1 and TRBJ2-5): SAVISQKPSRDICQRGTSLTIQCQVDSQVTMMFWYRQQPGQSLTLIATANQGSEATYESGFVIDKFPISRPNLTFSTLTVSNMSPEDSSIYLCSVGQPQETQYFGPGTRLLVL.

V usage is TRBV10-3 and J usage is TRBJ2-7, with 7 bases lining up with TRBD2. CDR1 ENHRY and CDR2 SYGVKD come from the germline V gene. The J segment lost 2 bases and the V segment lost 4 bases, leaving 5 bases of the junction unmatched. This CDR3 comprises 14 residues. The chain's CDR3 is CAISGSAGTYEQYF. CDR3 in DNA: TGTGCCATCAGTGGATCAGCGGGGACCTACGAGCAGTACTTC.

The CDR3 bases are TGTGCCACCAGCAGAGTCGCCAGAGGCACAGATACGCAGTATTTT. It yields the protein CATSRVARGTDTQYF. The gene calls are TRBV15 and TRBJ2-3; D is unclear. Germline-derived CDR1 and CDR2 are LNHNV and YYDKDF (reference sequence). The CDR3 covers 15 residues. Trimming shortened V by 1 base and J by 1 base, and 9 bases separated the two germline ends.